This T cell receptor beta chain was captured by sequencing in a study of shared clonotypes between healthy human individuals (dated by TCRdb to 2019 to 2021). In terms of the full investigation: The cohort comprised a couple of women and three men aged 18 to 49 years. Per donor, three plates each were used for CD4 naive and CD4 memory, two for CD8 naive, and one for CD8 memory. To estimate repertoire size and how much clonotypes are shared between individuals, the study performed deep sequencing of blood TCR repertoires from 4 to 6 healthy adults. To increase sequencing depth and limit assay-specific biases, TCR repertoire library preparation and sequencing were carried out by different laboratories using diverse techniques. Each donor's leukapheresis produced roughly between roughly 0.85 and 10 billion PBMCs.

Here is what the overall study found, with its caveats: Sharing across a few donors was observed for approximately 4.6% of naive CD4, less than 4% of naive CD8, roughly 2.3% of memory CD4, and roughly 0.4% of memory CD8 clonotypes. Sampling was limited to blood, and TCR repertoires in tissue likely differ from TCR repertoires in blood. Pairwise subsampling led to the expectation that sequencing depth would affect the degree of clonotype sharing among donors. Rarefaction of sorted-subset datasets indicated incomplete sequencing despite the large sequencing depth. Naive subsets generally had larger estimated clonotype richness than memory subsets did. Compared with non-shared clonotypes, the clonotypes found in all four sorted-subset donors had higher generation probabilities. The small number of donors limited the genetic and exposure-history diversity represented.

Using the deep immunoSEQ assay, TCR CDR3 regions were amplified from genomic DNA by multiplex PCR. Genomic DNA extracted from each cell subset was distributed evenly over all wells of several immunoSEQ 96-well plates, and each plate served as one replicate. For sorted subsets, roughly 200 ng genomic DNA, equal to some 30,000 T cell genomes, was loaded into each replicate PCR. Purified libraries were measured with a Qubit 3.0 fluorometer, size-checked on a Bioanalyzer 2100, and measured again with the KAPA Library Quantification kit. A separate single-read 150-cycle Illumina NextSeq 550 flow cell was used to sequence each immunoSEQ 96-well plate. The original pipeline was this. Because the immunoSEQ output included only junctional sequences and no quality scores, the filtering could not be the same as the filtering used for full-length reads. To assign V/J genes and CDR3, sequences were annotated using PyIR, a Python wrapper for IgBLAST v1.9, with IMGT germline references. Any read was removed if the V/J assignment was weak (E-value above 1e-6), the CDR3 was missing, or the read contained stop codons, out-of-frame junctions, or ambiguous translated residues. V3J clonotypes were defined as sequences sharing the same inferred V gene, J gene, and CDR3 amino acid sequence. Percentage overlap between repertoires was calculated by dividing the number of shared unique clonotypes by the size of the smaller repertoire. RTK rarefaction, the Chao1 estimator, and Recon v2.1 estimates of unobserved clonotypes were used to assess repertoire richness. Generation probabilities were computed with OLGA for all TCRbeta clonotypes obtained by the gDNA method from a handful of donors. TCRdb stores this immuneACCESS table with in-frame sequences only. Part of the clones is absent; in the studies checked, under half of the shortfall reflects unresolved V genes, and no reason is known for the rest. V and J calls and clone size are as listed in that table; D and trimming were resolved from the DNA. The sample table shows over 2,000,000 clones, and 90% to 95% are seen once. Jointly, the top ten make up about 1.7% of the sample.

CD8 naive samples were CD45RO-negative cells positively selected for CCR7, giving a CD45RA+CCR7+ population that excluded TemRA cells. The donors were healthy, HIV-negative adults with no recently reported acute infections or vaccinations. All donors were Caucasian adults living in Nashville, Tennessee, USA. After blood collection by leukapheresis, PBMCs were isolated using Ficoll-Histopaque density gradient centrifugation and then cryopreserved in the vapor phase of liquid nitrogen. Analytical flow cytometry was used to check the purity and quantity of every magnetically sorted T cell population. Genomic DNA was isolated from each sorted fraction and quantified by UV absorbance on a Nanodrop 2000c. Details on this clone: The antigen it binds to is not known. There are no base qualities to consult, and no much larger clone falls within one base.

Per the germline V gene (reference sequence), GTSNPN is the CDR1 and SVGIG is the CDR2. The CDR3 runs 14 amino acids, cysteine and phenylalanine included. The sequence is cut down to CDR3 DNA, 42 bases in frame from base 1. The junction shows trimming of 1 base on V and 6 bases on J, plus 16 bases between the germline ends. The source is a man aged 18 to 35 in good health. Some clones in this sample may be carry-over from other donors' samples. Sequenced: naive CD8+ T cells from PBMCs. The sample's cell subset or site, from its label and the paper: CD45RA+CCR7+. The chain is encoded by TRBV30 joined to TRBJ2-7; the best D guess is TRBD2, with 6 bases matching. DNA sequence: TGTGCCTGGAGTGCTGGGAGGTTCGGGCGCGAGCAGTACTTC. Translated, this is CAWSAGRFGREQYF.